A single sample is the source of the 26 T cell receptor beta chains below, sequenced in a study of T cell responses to AZD1222 COVID-19 vaccine. Using immunoSEQ multiplex PCR, the repertoire was profiled, and TCRdb retains in-frame clones only, with some absent. The sample lists approximately 120,000 clones, roughly 90% occurring once. The material sequenced was peripheral blood, taken on day 0 of AZD1222 vaccination. Receptors originate from an adult in good health.

The chain is built from TRBV6-6 and TRBJ2-7, with a possible D match to TRBD1 (6 bases). Trimming pared 5 bases from V and 7 bases from J, leaving 12 bases between. The CDR3 contains 12 residues. The germline V gene has CDR1 MNHNY and CDR2 SVGAGI (reference sequence). CDR3 DNA: TGTGCCAGCAGTAACAGGGCCGAGGAGCAGTACTTC. Translated: CASSNRAEEQYF.

V is TRBV5-1 and J is TRBJ1-6, with D perhaps matching TRBD1 (6 bases). Germline CDR1 reads SGHRS; CDR2 reads YFSETQ. Deletions cut 5 bases from V and 7 bases from J, with 16 bases between. This CDR3 has 15 residues. CDR3 DNA: TGCGCCAGCAGTCCTCCGGACAGCTCCAATTCACCCCTCCACTTT. Translating it yields CASSPPDSSNSPLHF.

The DNA for the CDR3 is TGTGCCAGCAGCTTAGACGGGGGCTTAACTGAAGCTTTCTTT. Translated, it gives CASSLDGGLTEAFF. The chain joins TRBV7-9 to TRBJ1-1; weak D call: TRBD1 (6 bases). This CDR3 is 14 amino acids long. Deletions cut 1 base from V and 5 bases from J, with 11 bases between. Looked up from germline, CDR1 is SEHNR and CDR2 is FQNEAQ (reference sequence).

The V gene is TRBV6-5, the J gene TRBJ1-2; 7 bases line up with TRBD1. Germline CDR1 MNHEY, CDR2 SVGAGI. The CDR3 has 14 residues. The V and J ends lost 5 bases and 4 bases, in that order; junction bases with no gene match: 7. CDR3 sequence reads: CASSTQGGVYGYTF. Here the CDR3 DNA reads TGTGCCAGCAGTACCCAGGGGGGCGTCTATGGCTACACCTTC.

The chain combines TRBV6-2 or TRBV6-3 with TRBJ1-5, with unresolved D. CDR3 length: 12 amino acids. Trimming cost V 2 bases and J 9 bases, with 8 bases left between them. CDR1 and CDR2 from the germline V gene are MNHEY and SVGEGT. The DNA for the CDR3 is TGTGCCAGCAGTTACCAATCCGGGCCCCAGCATTTT. Translating it yields CASSYQSGPQHF.

This chain joins TRBV5-4 and TRBJ1-4; no definite D call. Per germline, CDR1 SGHNT and CDR2 YYREEE (reference sequence). Trimming left V 2 bases short and J 7 bases short, with 9 bases between. The CDR3 covers 13 residues. CDR3 residues: CASSFQPVEKLFF. CDR3 sequence (DNA): TGTGCCAGCAGCTTCCAGCCTGTTGAAAAACTGTTTTTT.

The gene calls are TRBV7-6 and TRBJ1-1, with D tentatively TRBD1 (6 bases). The CDR3 is 14 amino acids. V lost 1 base to trimming and J lost 2 bases, with 8 bases between them. Germline-derived CDR1 and CDR2 are SGHVS and FNYEAQ. The CDR3 loop reads CASSLEGGNTEAFF. CDR3 nucleotide sequence: TGTGCCAGCAGCTTAGAAGGGGGAAACACTGAAGCTTTCTTT.

The J gene is TRBJ2-5, the V gene TRBV7-2; no definite D call. V was clipped by 2 bases and J by 2 bases, with 0 bases between them. CDR1 SGHTA and CDR2 FQGNSA come from the germline V gene. The CDR3 is 11 residues long. The CDR3 DNA reads TGTGCCAGCAGCTTACAAGAGACCCAGTACTTC. Residues: CASSLQETQYF.

Worth noting for this clone: One junction end does not reproduce the germline sequence, and a read error may be involved. The CDR3 bases are TGTGCCAGCAGTTACTCTGGGGGGAACCCTGAAGCTTTCTTT. Its protein is CASSYSGGNPEAFF. The rearrangement joins TRBV6-5 to TRBJ1-1; TRBD1 is a possible D gene (5 bases). Germline V gene sequence: CDR1 MNHEY, CDR2 SVGAGI. The CDR3 is made up of 14 amino acids.

The genes are TRBV28 and TRBJ1-2; the D gene is possibly TRBD1 (6 bases). The CDR3 runs 14 residues. Germline V lookup: CDR1 MDHEN, CDR2 SYDVKM. The V end was cut by 9 bases, the J end by 2 bases, with 16 bases between. The CDR3 here is CASRGAGKNYGYTF. In nucleotides, the CDR3 is TGTGCCAGTCGGGGGGCAGGGAAAAACTATGGCTACACCTTC.

The V gene is TRBV19, the J gene TRBJ2-2; the match to TRBD1 covers 9 bases. This CDR3 is 16 amino acids long. With V trimmed by 5 bases and J by 6 bases, 10 bases remained unmatched. Germline CDR1 LNHDA, CDR2 SQIVND (reference sequence). The CDR3 spells CASSHHGTGRSGELFF. For the CDR3, the DNA is TGTGCCAGTAGTCATCATGGGACAGGGAGGTCCGGGGAGCTGTTTTTT.

The CDR3 here is CASSTLGGIANEKLFF. CDR3 DNA: TGTGCCAGCAGCACCTTGGGGGGGATTGCTAATGAAAAACTGTTTTTT. The chain couples TRBV2 to TRBJ1-4; possible D gene TRBD1, 5 bases. CDR1 is SNHLY and CDR2 is FYNNEI in the germline V gene. This CDR3 region has 16 residues. V lost 6 bases and J lost 3, with 17 bases in between.

V gene TRBV15 combines with J gene TRBJ2-2; 8 bases are a match to TRBD1. After removal of 1 base from V and 3 bases from J, the junction contained 1 base not matched to a gene. The V gene's germline CDR1 is LNHNV and CDR2 YYDKDF (reference sequence). This CDR3 has 15 amino acids. This CDR3 is CATSRGDRYTGELFF. DNA for the CDR3: TGTGCCACCAGCAGAGGGGACAGGTACACCGGGGAGCTGTTTTTT.

The chain is built from TRBV7-9 and TRBJ2-7, with D perhaps being TRBD1 or TRBD2 (7 bases each). CDR3 size: 16 residues. The germline gives CDR1 SEHNR, CDR2 FQNEAQ (reference sequence). The V and J ends lost 3 bases and 0 bases respectively, with 15 bases between them. CDR3: CASSLTGSGGSYEQYF. The DNA for the CDR3 is TGTGCCAGCAGCTTGACAGGGTCGGGGGGCTCCTACGAGCAGTACTTC. The whole variable domain, remainder taken from reference TRBV7-9 and TRBJ2-7, is DTGVSQNPRHKITKRGQNVTFRCDPISEHNRLYWYRQTLGQGPEFLTYFQNEAQLEKSRLLSDRFSAERPKGSFSTLEIQRTEQGDSAMYLCASSLTGSGGSYEQYFGPGTRLTVT.

V gene TRBV9 combines with J gene TRBJ2-7; no firm D call. The CDR3 sequence is 15 residues long. With 3 bases removed from V and 4 bases from J, the gap between germline ends came to 17 bases. Germline values: CDR1 SGDLS, CDR2 YYNGEE. CDR3 loop: CASSAGAPFMYEQYF. The CDR3 DNA reads as TGTGCCAGCAGCGCCGGAGCCCCATTTATGTACGAGCAGTACTTC.

V gene TRBV15 combines with J gene TRBJ1-1, with D perhaps matching TRBD1 (5 bases). Germline V CDR1 and CDR2: LNHNV, YYDKDF (reference sequence). The V end was cut by 0 bases, the J end by 6 bases, with 8 bases between. The CDR3 is made up of 13 amino acids. The CDR3 nucleotides are TGTGCCACCAGCAGAGATATGGGGGCTGAAGCTTTCTTT. Translating it yields CATSRDMGAEAFF.

The count of this clone is one. The chain links TRBV28 to TRBJ2-7, with D possibly being TRBD1 or TRBD2 (5 bases each). V lost 4 bases to trimming and J lost 1 base, with 14 bases between them. The germline V gene has CDR1 MDHEN and CDR2 SYDVKM. The CDR3 runs 15 residues. CDR3: CASSYGGLKSYEQYF. For the CDR3, the DNA is TGTGCCAGCAGTTATGGGGGTCTTAAATCCTACGAGCAGTACTTC. Full variable domain (missing parts from reference TRBV28 and TRBJ2-7): DVKVTQSSRYLVKRTGEKVFLECVQDMDHENMFWYRQDPGLGLRLIYFSYDVKMKEKGDIPEGYSVSREKKERFSLILESASTNQTSMYLCASSYGGLKSYEQYFGPGTRLTVT.

This chain links TRBV4-1 with TRBJ2-7, with 7 bases matching TRBD2. The CDR3 is 14 amino acids. CDR1 is MGHRA and CDR2 is YSYEKL in the germline V gene. The ends lost 0 bases at V and 2 bases at J; junction bases unmatched: 1. CDR3 region: CASSQEGGTYEQYF. The CDR3 nucleotides are TGCGCCAGCAGCCAAGAGGGAGGGACCTACGAGCAGTACTTC.

This chain links TRBV15 with TRBJ1-2; D may be TRBD1 (5 bases). Trimming shortened V by 8 bases and J by 8 bases, and 15 bases separated the two germline ends. Germline lookup yields CDR1 LNHNV and CDR2 YYDKDF (reference sequence). This CDR3 region has 12 residues. CDR3: CATGAGWSGYTF. DNA for the CDR3: TGTGCCACCGGGGCAGGTTGGAGCGGCTACACCTTC.

Concerning this clone: This sample includes further DNA sequences coding for the same CDR3. The V call is TRBV30, the J call TRBJ1-5, with a possible D match to TRBD1 (5 bases). The germline gives CDR1 GTSNPN, CDR2 SVGIG (reference sequence). CDR3 size: 13 residues. Trimming removed 0 bases at V and 4 bases at J, with 7 bases between. CDR3 coding DNA: TGTGCCTGGAGTGTAGGGGTTAATCAGCCCCAGCATTTT. This translates into CAWSVGVNQPQHF.

The gene calls are TRBV19 and TRBJ1-5; TRBD1 is a possible D gene (5 bases). The CDR3 has 13 amino acids. The V end lost 11 bases, the J end lost 7 bases, and 18 bases lay between the germline ends. Germline CDR1 LNHDA, CDR2 SQIVND (reference sequence). The CDR3 sequence: CACSTASGQPQHF. The CDR3 DNA reads as TGTGCCTGTTCGACAGCCTCGGGCCAGCCCCAGCATTTT.

The chain combines TRBV3-1 (or the pseudogene TRBV3-2) with TRBJ1-6; a possible D gene is TRBD1 (6 bases). CDR1 and CDR2 (germline): LGHDT, YNNKEL (reference sequence). The CDR3 loop spans 15 amino acids. Trimming left V 1 base short and J 7 bases short, with 11 bases between. CDR3 sequence: CASSQGGGYNSPLHF. CDR3 bases: TGTGCCAGCAGCCAAGGCGGGGGCTACAATTCACCCCTCCACTTT.

The rearrangement links TRBV6-5 to TRBJ1-5; D not resolved. V was clipped by 6 bases and J by 0 bases, with 9 bases between them. Germline V lookup: CDR1 MNHEY, CDR2 SVGAGI. The CDR3 has 14 amino acids. The CDR3 sequence: CASRNSYSNQPQHF. Here the CDR3 DNA reads TGTGCCAGCAGAAACAGTTATAGCAATCAGCCCCAGCATTTT.

This chain uses TRBV4-1 with TRBJ1-2; 7 nucleotides line up with TRBD1. V shed 2 bases and J 7 bases; nucleotides not matched to a gene: 7. CDR1 is MGHRA, CDR2 YSYEKL, per germline. CDR3 length: 14 residues. The DNA of the CDR3 is TGCGCCAGCAGCCAACCTATGACAGGGACTGGCTACACCTTC. Translation: CASSQPMTGTGYTF.

The V gene is TRBV30, the J gene TRBJ1-2; the D gene is possibly TRBD1 (6 bases). V lost 5 bases and J lost 7, with 8 bases in between. CDR3 size: 10 residues. Germline-derived CDR1 and CDR2 are GTSNPN and SVGIG (reference sequence). This CDR3 reads CAWAGVGYTF. The DNA of the CDR3 is TGTGCCTGGGCAGGGGTTGGCTACACCTTC.

The chain combines TRBV5-4 with TRBJ2-1; TRBD2 matches 12 bases. This CDR3 comprises 17 residues. The J segment lost 4 bases and the V segment lost 4 bases, leaving 9 bases of the junction unmatched. Germline lookup yields CDR1 SGHNT and CDR2 YYREEE (reference sequence). CDR3 DNA sequence: TGTGCCAGCAGCACCTCTAGCGGGGGGGCCAATTACAATGAGCAGTTCTTC. Amino acids: CASSTSSGGANYNEQFF.